A selection of T cell receptor beta chains follows, all from one sample in a study of blood T cell repertoires in COVID-19. Profiled with immunoSEQ multiplex PCR; TCRdb holds only in-frame clones, not every one. Seen here are 120,000 to 150,000 clones, roughly 87% observed once, and the top ten hold around 0.91%. The specimen was peripheral blood. The receptors here all came from a woman between 45 and 65 years old with acute or convalescent COVID-19. The CDR3 runs from the conserved cysteine through the conserved F or W. D genes are given only for firm matches. The size entry is marked missing in some rows and otherwise reads once, few, many or a size class.

TGTGCCAGTGTAGGCGGACGGGACAATGGTGAGCAGTTCTTC,CASVGGRDNGEQFF,TRBJ2-1,14,TRBV19,-,-
TGTGCCAGCAGCTACGGACTAGCGAACACCGGGGAGCTGTTTTTT,CASSYGLANTGELFF,TRBJ2-2,15,TRBV9,TRBD2,-
TGTGCTAGTGGTTTGGCCGGGGGAGGGCGTCCCTACGAGCAGTACTTC,CASGLAGGGRPYEQYF,TRBJ2-7,16,TRBV12-5,TRBD2,-
TGTGCCAGCAGTGAAGCAAGAGCGGGGCTTGAAGCTTTCTTT,CASSEARAGLEAFF,TRBJ1-1,14,TRBV2,-,-
TGTGCCAGCAGCTTAACCGGGTTTTTGGGCAATCAGCCCCAGCATTTT,CASSLTGFLGNQPQHF,TRBJ1-5,16,TRBV28,-,-
TGTGCCAGTAGTATGTCTAGTGTGAATGAGCAGTTCTTC,CASSMSSVNEQFF,TRBJ2-1,13,TRBV19,-,once
TGTGCCAGTAGCCAGCGACAGGGGAGAAGGAACACTGAAGCTTTCTTT,CASSQRQGRRNTEAFF,TRBJ1-1,16,TRBV19,TRBD1,-
TGTGCCTGGACGGACAGAGTGAACACTGAAGCTTTCTTT,CAWTDRVNTEAFF,TRBJ1-1,13,TRBV30,-,-
TGTGCCAGCAGCCCGGGACAGGGAACTAATGAAAAACTGTTTTTT,CASSPGQGTNEKLFF,TRBJ1-4,15,TRBV5-6,TRBD1,-
TGTGCCAGTAGTATAGAGAAGGGGCTTACCGGGGAGCTGTTTTTT,CASSIEKGLTGELFF,TRBJ2-2,15,TRBV19,-,-
TGTGCCAGCAGTTTTATTGGCAATCAGCCCCAGCATTTT,CASSFIGNQPQHF,TRBJ1-5,13,TRBV12-3/TRBV12-4,-,-
TGTGCCAGTAGCTATAGGGACAGGGGCAGTGGCTACACCTTC,CASSYRDRGSGYTF,TRBJ1-2,14,TRBV19,TRBD1,-
TGTGCCAGTAGTATAGGCGGGCGGGCGGGGGCGGTCACTGAAGCTTTCTTT,CASSIGGRAGAVTEAFF,TRBJ1-1,17,TRBV19,-,few
TGTGCCAGCAGTTTTAGGAGGGGTGGAAAAAACACTGAAGCTTTCTTT,CASSFRRGGKNTEAFF,TRBJ1-1,16,TRBV7-8,-,-
TGCGCCAGCAGTGATCGGGACAGGGGAAGAGAGCAGTACTTC,CASSDRDRGREQYF,TRBJ2-7,14,TRBV10-2,TRBD1,-
TGTGCCAGCAGCTTAAACCCCGGGACAGGGAACGGGGAGCTGTTTTTT,CASSLNPGTGNGELFF,TRBJ2-2,16,TRBV7-3,TRBD1,-
TGTGCCAGCAGCCCGTCTCGACAGGGGAATGGAAAACTGTTTTTT,CASSPSRQGNGKLFF,TRBJ1-4,15,TRBV9,TRBD1,-
TGTGCCAGCAGCTTGTTTCTACAGGGTGGTCAGCCCCAGCATTTT,CASSLFLQGGQPQHF,TRBJ1-5,15,TRBV5-6,-,-
TGTGCCAGCAGCTTAGTTGGCTCCGGCGGGCTCTACGAGCAGTACTTC,CASSLVGSGGLYEQYF,TRBJ2-7,16,TRBV7-8,-,once
TGTGCCTGGAACGGAGAGGGGCGGGAGCCCTACAATGAGCAGTTCTTC,CAWNGEGREPYNEQFF,TRBJ2-1,16,TRBV30,TRBD2,once
TGCGCCAGCAGCCACGGACACGCGAACACCGGGGAGCTGTTTTTT,CASSHGHANTGELFF,TRBJ2-2,15,TRBV4-1,-,-
TGTGCCAGCAGTGAAGTATGGGCTAGCGCAGATACGCAGTATTTT,CASSEVWASADTQYF,TRBJ2-3,15,TRBV6-1,-,-
TGTGCCAGCAGTTCCTCCGGGGGGGCCTTGGGCGAGCAGTACTTC,CASSSSGGALGEQYF,TRBJ2-7,15,TRBV6-5,TRBD2,-
TGTGCCAGCAGCCCCCGGGACAGGGGGGAGTCACCCCTCCACTTT,CASSPRDRGESPLHF,TRBJ1-6,15,TRBV7-9,TRBD1,-
TGTGCCAGCAGTTTAGGGAGGGACACTGAAGCTTTCTTT,CASSLGRDTEAFF,TRBJ1-1,13,TRBV6-4,-,-
TGTGCCAGCAGTTCCGGGACAGCCAATTCACCCCTCCACTTT,CASSSGTANSPLHF,TRBJ1-6,14,TRBV28,TRBD1,-
TGTGCCAGCAGCTTGGGTCTGGCGGGTCGTCCCTACAATGAGCAGTTCTTC,CASSLGLAGRPYNEQFF,TRBJ2-1,17,TRBV5-4,-,-
TGCGCCAGCAGCTTGGATCTTGGGGAGTTATCGGCCAAAAACATTCAGTACTTC,CASSLDLGELSAKNIQYF,TRBJ2-4,18,TRBV5-1,-,-
TGTGCCAGCAGCTTATTGGGGGGAGCTAATGAAAAACTGTTTTTT,CASSLLGGANEKLFF,TRBJ1-4,15,TRBV7-9,-,-
TGTGCCAGTAATGGACAGGGGGACTATGGCTACACCTTC,CASNGQGDYGYTF,TRBJ1-2,13,TRBV19,TRBD1,-
TGCGCCAGCAGCTTGGCCCAGATGAACACTGAAGCTTTCTTT,CASSLAQMNTEAFF,TRBJ1-1,14,TRBV5-1,-,-
TGCGCCAGCAGCCGCCTACAGGGGGATGGAAACACCATATATTTT,CASSRLQGDGNTIYF,TRBJ1-3,15,TRBV4-1,TRBD1,-
TGCGCCAGCAGCACCTTGACAGGCTCTGGAAACACCATATATTTT,CASSTLTGSGNTIYF,TRBJ1-3,15,TRBV5-1,-,-
TGTGCCAGCAGTGATTTATCCTACGAGCAGTACTTC,CASSDLSYEQYF,TRBJ2-7,12,TRBV6-1,-,-
TGTGCCAGCAGTGAAGGGACAGGTCAGTCACCCCTCCACTTT,CASSEGTGQSPLHF,TRBJ1-6,14,TRBV2,TRBD1,-
TGTGCCAACAGGGGAGGGACAGGGGATGGCTACACCTTC,CANRGGTGDGYTF,TRBJ1-2,13,TRBV9,TRBD1,-
TGTGCCAGCAGCCAGGACAGGGTCGATGAGCAGTTCTTC,CASSQDRVDEQFF,TRBJ2-1,13,TRBV7-7,TRBD1,-
TGTGCCAGCAGCTTCGGACTAGCGGGAGTTCATGAGCAGTTCTTC,CASSFGLAGVHEQFF,TRBJ2-1,15,TRBV7-2,TRBD2,-
TGTGCCACCAGCAGGGACAGGACCCTCTATGGCTACACCTTC,CATSRDRTLYGYTF,TRBJ1-2,14,TRBV15,TRBD1,-
TGTGCCAGCAGCCAAGGTGGTGGGGGGGCACTCTACGAGCAGTACTTC,CASSQGGGGALYEQYF,TRBJ2-7,16,TRBV14,-,-
TGTGCCATCGGGTCCGGGGAACGGGCTTTCTTT,CAIGSGERAFF,TRBJ1-1,11,TRBV6-5,-,-
TGCAGCGCGCCCGACCAACAGGGGGCGGGTAATGGCTACACCTTC,CSAPDQQGAGNGYTF,TRBJ1-2,15,TRBV29-1,TRBD1,-
TGTGCCAGTAGTAGACGGACTAGCGCACCCATGGACAGCACCGGGGAGCTGTTTTTT,CASSRRTSAPMDSTGELFF,TRBJ2-2,19,TRBV19,TRBD2,-
TGTGCCAGCCAGACAGGGTACACTGAAGCTTTCTTT,CASQTGYTEAFF,TRBJ1-1,12,TRBV27,TRBD1,-
TGCGCCAGCAGCTTGGAACAGTCGAACACTGAAGCTTTCTTT,CASSLEQSNTEAFF,TRBJ1-1,14,TRBV5-1,-,-
TGTGCCAGCAGCGTAGGGCTAGCGGGGACAGATACGCAGTATTTT,CASSVGLAGTDTQYF,TRBJ2-3,15,TRBV9,TRBD2,once
TGTGCCAGCAGTGAACTAGGAGGGAACACCGGGGAGCTGTTTTTT,CASSELGGNTGELFF,TRBJ2-2,15,TRBV6-4,-,few